This is a list of T cell receptor beta chains from one sample in a study of molecular identifiers for immune sequencing clone quantification. TCRdb re-called the PCR reads through MiXCR, storing one row per CDR3 protein. The sample holds more than 550,000 distinct CDR3 sequences; over 25% are singletons and the top ten take about 0.78%. Sequencing was done on a sample of naive CD8+ T cells from blood, with Jurkat cell RNA spiked in. The receptors were sampled from a human donor in good health. Some libraries in this study had Jurkat cell RNA spiked in. CDR3s include the opening cysteine and the closing phenylalanine or tryptophan. D genes are given only for firm matches. Not every row has a clone size; where given, it reads once, few, many or a size class.

V: TRBV7-2; D: .; J: TRBJ2-1; size: many; DNA: TGTGCCAGCAGCCCCTTTGGTTCACTCAATGAGCAGTTCTTC; CDR3: CASSPFGSLNEQFF
V: TRBV13; D: TRBD1; J: TRBJ1-1; size: few; DNA: TGTGCCAGCAGCTATACAGGGGGCCTGGGGAACACTGAAGCTTTCTTT; CDR3: CASSYTGGLGNTEAFF
V: TRBV6-5; D: .; J: TRBJ2-7; size: many; DNA: TGTGCCACAGGACAGAGCATATACGAGCAGTACTTC; CDR3: CATGQSIYEQYF
V: TRBV20-1; D: .; J: TRBJ1-1; size: few; DNA: TGCAGTGCTAGAGATCTATGGGGGGAGAACACTGAAGCTTTCTTT; CDR3: CSARDLWGENTEAFF
V: TRBV5-6; D: TRBD2; J: TRBJ2-1; size: .; DNA: TGTGCCAGCAGCTTTTATAGCGGGAGTCTGAATGAGCAGTTCTTC; CDR3: CASSFYSGSLNEQFF
V: TRBV30; D: .; J: TRBJ2-3; size: .; DNA: TGTGCCTGGTCCGGGTGGGGGGAAAGCCAAAGCACAGATACGCAGTATTTT; CDR3: CAWSGWGESQSTDTQYF
V: TRBV27; D: .; J: TRBJ1-2; size: .; DNA: TGTGCCAGCAGTTCCTACCCCCAGAGGGTAGCGGGCTACATCTTC; CDR3: CASSSYPQRVAGYIF
V: TRBV9; D: TRBD2; J: TRBJ2-2; size: many; DNA: TGTGCCAGCAGCGTGGGACTAGCGACCGGGGAGCTGTTTTTT; CDR3: CASSVGLATGELFF
V: TRBV14; D: .; J: TRBJ1-1; size: .; DNA: TGTGCCAGCAGCCAACTAGGGACTTATACTGAAGCTTTCTTT; CDR3: CASSQLGTYTEAFF
V: TRBV30; D: TRBD1; J: TRBJ1-5; size: few; DNA: TGTGCCTGGAGTCGGACAGGGGGCAATCAGCCCCAGCATTTT; CDR3: CAWSRTGGNQPQHF
V: TRBV2; D: .; J: TRBJ2-7; size: many; DNA: TGTGCCAGCAGTGAAGAGCCGAACTACGAGCAGTACTTC; CDR3: CASSEEPNYEQYF
V: TRBV7-6; D: .; J: TRBJ2-2; size: .; DNA: TGTGCCAGCAGCTTAGTACTCGGCTCCGAAAACACCGGGGAGCTGTTTTTT; CDR3: CASSLVLGSENTGELFF
V: TRBV23-1; D: .; J: TRBJ1-5; size: many; DNA: TGCGCCAGCAGTCAATACAGGTCCCGAACTTCCGGGACGCATTTT; CDR3: CASSQYRSRTSGTHF
V: TRBV7-9; D: .; J: TRBJ2-7; size: many; DNA: TGTGCCAGCAGTCCCCTTAGCTACGAGCAGTACTTC; CDR3: CASSPLSYEQYF
V: TRBV6-2/TRBV6-3; D: .; J: TRBJ2-7; size: .; DNA: TGTGCCAGCAGTTACTCTAGCTCGGGGGAGGTGGAGCAGTACTTC; CDR3: CASSYSSSGEVEQYF
V: TRBV5-1; D: .; J: TRBJ1-4; size: .; DNA: TGCGCCAGCAGCCTTGATAATGACGGCCTAGCTGAAAAACTGTTTTTT; CDR3: CASSLDNDGLAEKLFF
V: TRBV6-5; D: TRBD2; J: TRBJ2-3; size: many; DNA: TGTGCCAGCAGTGAACTAGCGGGGGTTGCAGATACGCAGTATTTT; CDR3: CASSELAGVADTQYF
V: TRBV7-9; D: .; J: TRBJ2-7; size: few; DNA: TGTGCCAGCACAAGACAGGCCCATAGCTACGAGCAGTACTTC; CDR3: CASTRQAHSYEQYF
V: TRBV20-1; D: TRBD2; J: TRBJ2-3; size: .; DNA: TGCAGTGCTAGGACTAGCGGGGGGCGTTTCGGCACAGATACGCAGTATTTT; CDR3: CSARTSGGRFGTDTQYF
V: TRBV18; D: TRBD2; J: TRBJ2-1; size: .; DNA: TGTGCCAGCTCACCACCACTAGCGGGAGGAGTTGAGCAGTTCTTC; CDR3: CASSPPLAGGVEQFF